The 11 T cell receptor beta chains below come from one sample, sequenced in a study of regulatory T cells in long-lasting Graves disease. This sample's time point: persistent/refractory GD, antithyroid drugs over 5 years with positive TRAb. PBMCs were the source of the RNA used for TCR sequencing. Library construction for TCR beta used iRepertoire HTBI primers and Arm-PCR of CDR3 regions. TCRdb processed the multiplex PCR reads anew with MiXCR; each CDR3 protein has one entry. The repertoire holds 430,000 or so distinct CDR3 sequences, with under 25% as singletons. Sequenced here: peripheral blood mononuclear cells (PBMCs), sampled when the disease was refractory, from a patient treated with antithyroid drugs. The receptors derive from a female donor with Graves disease.

This clonotype was recorded many times. The rearrangement uses TRBV20-1 and TRBJ1-1, with TRBD1 as a possible D gene (5 bases). Trimming shortened V by 0 bases and J by 4 bases, and 12 bases separated the two germline ends. From germline, CDR1 is DFQATT and CDR2 SNEGSKA (reference sequence). CDR3 length equals 14 residues. CDR3 amino acids: CSARDGRGGTEAFF. CDR3 DNA: TGCAGTGCTAGAGATGGAAGGGGTGGCACTGAAGCTTTCTTT.

The chain has TRBV19 and TRBJ1-5; tentative D call: TRBD1 (5 bases). V lost 0 bases, J lost 2 bases, and 11 bases lay in between. This CDR3 comprises 16 residues. Germline CDR1 LNHDA, CDR2 SQIVND (reference sequence). CDR3 coding DNA: TGTGCCAGTAGTATAGACAGGGTTTGGCGCAATCAGCCCCAGCATTTT. This codes for CASSIDRVWRNQPQHF.

The chain has TRBV19 and TRBJ1-3; D remains unclear. V shed 7 bases and J shed 4 bases, with 14 bases lying between them. CDR3 size: 14 residues. The germline gives CDR1 LNHDA, CDR2 SQIVND (reference sequence). CDR3: CASTETAGGNTIYF. The CDR3, as DNA: TGTGCCAGTACCGAAACGGCGGGCGGAAACACCATATATTTT.

In this sample, this clonotype turned up many times. The genes are TRBV28 and TRBJ1-5; TRBD1 matches at 7 bases. Germline V CDR1 and CDR2: MDHEN, SYDVKM. The CDR3 spans 15 residues. Losses at the gene ends were 7 bases for V and 7 bases for J; bases not matched to a gene: 13. The CDR3 sequence is CASTPGEGGLQPQHF. The CDR3 nucleotides read TGTGCCAGCACCCCAGGTGAAGGGGGCCTGCAGCCCCAGCATTTT.

This clonotype was seen a few times. The CDR3 bases are TGTGCCAGCCCAACTGGGCGGCAAAGCACCGGGGAGCTGTTTTTT. As protein: CASPTGRQSTGELFF. The chain recombines TRBV7-9 with TRBJ2-2; no clear D. Germline lookup yields CDR1 SEHNR and CDR2 FQNEAQ (reference sequence). This CDR3 comprises 15 residues. V lost 8 bases to trimming and J lost 4 bases, with 17 bases between them. The full variable domain, with the rest looked up from reference TRBV7-9 and TRBJ2-2, is DTGVSQNPRHKITKRGQNVTFRCDPISEHNRLYWYRQTLGQGPEFLTYFQNEAQLEKSRLLSDRFSAERPKGSFSTLEIQRTEQGDSAMYLCASPTGRQSTGELFFGEGSRLTVL.

This clonotype was observed at least ten times. This chain joins TRBV20-1 and TRBJ1-3, with D unclear. Germline CDR1 and CDR2: DFQATT and SNEGSKA (reference sequence). V was trimmed by 0 bases and J by 0 bases, leaving 12 bases between them. This CDR3 has 16 amino acids. CDR3 residues: CSARDKALGSGNTIYF. CDR3 sequence (DNA): TGCAGTGCTAGAGATAAGGCCCTCGGCTCTGGAAACACCATATATTTT.

This clonotype was counted at least ten times. The chain joins TRBV28 to TRBJ2-7; 10 bases are a match to TRBD2. V was clipped by 3 bases and J by 6 bases; unmatched bases: 11. This CDR3 is 16 amino acids long. Germline values: CDR1 MDHEN, CDR2 SYDVKM. CDR3 protein: CASSFQGPSGSIEQYF. In DNA form, the CDR3 reads TGTGCCAGCAGTTTCCAGGGGCCTAGCGGGAGTATCGAGCAGTACTTC.

This clonotype came up many times. The chain is built from TRBV12-3 or TRBV12-4 and TRBJ1-5, with 7 bases aligning to TRBD1. This CDR3 has 15 residues. J lost 4 bases, V lost 6 bases, and 9 bases had no gene match. The CDR3 DNA sequence: TGTGCCAGCAGCTGGACAGGCTCTCCTAATCAGCCCCAGCATTTT. Protein product: CASSWTGSPNQPQHF.

The chain combines TRBV19 with TRBJ1-3; D is ambiguous. V gave up 6 bases and J gave up 0 bases, with 6 bases separating them. CDR1 and CDR2 (germline): LNHDA, SQIVND (reference sequence). This CDR3 spans 13 amino acids. For the CDR3, the DNA is TGTGCCAGTAGGCGAAGCTCTGGAAACACCATATATTTT. Translating it yields CASRRSSGNTIYF.

Points on this clonotype: A read error may be the cause here, since a much bigger clone is one base away. The chain has TRBV27 and TRBJ1-1; D is unresolved. Trimming stripped 5 bases from V and 7 bases from J, with 17 bases between. CDR1 is MNHEY and CDR2 is SMNVEV in the germline V gene (reference sequence). This CDR3 comprises 14 residues. The CDR3 protein is CASSENGVIGEAFF. In nucleotides, the CDR3 is TGTGCCAGCAGTGAGAACGGGGTAATTGGTGAAGCTTTCTTT.

With regard to this clonotype: A much larger clonotype is one base distant, so this may be a read error. This CDR3 fails to terminate in the conserved phenylalanine or tryptophan, so it likely reflects a read error. V and J are TRBV7-9 and TRBJ1-5; 10 bases map to TRBD1. CDR3 length: 15 residues. V lost 5 bases to trimming and J lost 2 bases; unmatched junction nucleotides: 3. Germline V CDR1 and CDR2: SEHNR, FQNEAQ (reference sequence). CDR3: CASSTGTGGNQPQHL. DNA of the CDR3: TGTGCCAGCAGCACAGGGACAGGGGGCAATCAGCCCCAGCATCTT.